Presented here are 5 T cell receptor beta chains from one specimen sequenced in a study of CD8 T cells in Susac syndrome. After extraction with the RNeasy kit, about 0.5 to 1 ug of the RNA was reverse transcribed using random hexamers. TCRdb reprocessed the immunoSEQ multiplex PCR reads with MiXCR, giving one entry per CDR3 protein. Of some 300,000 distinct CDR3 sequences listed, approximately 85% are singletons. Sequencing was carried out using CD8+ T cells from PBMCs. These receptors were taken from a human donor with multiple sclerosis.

The CDR3 DNA reads TGTGCCAGCAGTTTATTGGGGACTAGCGGCCCTGGGTCCGAAGAGACCCAGTACTTC. As protein: CASSLLGTSGPGSEETQYF. The chain combines TRBV28 with TRBJ2-5, with 11 bases identical to TRBD2. The CDR3 has 19 residues. The germline V gene encodes CDR1 MDHEN and CDR2 SYDVKM. Trimming removed 1 base from V and 3 bases from J; junction bases left unmatched: 13.

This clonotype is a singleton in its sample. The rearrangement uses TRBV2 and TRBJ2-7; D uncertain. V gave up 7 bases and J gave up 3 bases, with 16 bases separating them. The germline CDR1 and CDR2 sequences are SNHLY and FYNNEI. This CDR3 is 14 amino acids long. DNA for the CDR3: TGTGCCAGCACCATGGTAAAAGTCGGCTACGAGCAGTACTTC. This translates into CASTMVKVGYEQYF.

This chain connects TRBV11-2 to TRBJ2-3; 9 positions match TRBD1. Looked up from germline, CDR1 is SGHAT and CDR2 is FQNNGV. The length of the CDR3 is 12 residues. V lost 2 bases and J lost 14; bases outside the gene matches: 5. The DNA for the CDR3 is TGTGCCAGCAGCTTATGGGACAGGGATTCGTATTTT. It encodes CASSLWDRDSYF.

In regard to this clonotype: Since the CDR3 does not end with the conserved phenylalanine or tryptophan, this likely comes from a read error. CDR3 loop: CASSQRGGRPYEQYL. The CDR3 DNA follows: TGTGCCAGCAGCCAACGCGGGGGCCGACCCTACGAGCAGTACCTC. The gene calls are TRBV3-1 and TRBJ2-7; TRBD2 is a possible D gene (7 bases). V gave up 2 bases and J gave up 2 bases, with 13 bases separating them. CDR1 and CDR2 from the germline V gene are LGHDT and YNNKEL (reference sequence). The CDR3 has 15 amino acids.

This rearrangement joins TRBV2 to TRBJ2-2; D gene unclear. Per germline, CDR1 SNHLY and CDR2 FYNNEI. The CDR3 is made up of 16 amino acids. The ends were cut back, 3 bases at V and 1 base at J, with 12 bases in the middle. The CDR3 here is CASSEGRNWNTGELFF. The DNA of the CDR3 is TGTGCCAGCAGTGAGGGCCGGAATTGGAACACCGGGGAGCTGTTTTTT. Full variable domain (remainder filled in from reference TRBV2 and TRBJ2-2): EPEVTQTPSHQVTQMGQEVILRCVPISNHLYFYWYRQILGQKVEFLVSFYNNEISEKSEIFDDQFSVERPDGSNFTLKIRSTKLEDSAMYFCASSEGRNWNTGELFFGEGSRLTVL.